This T cell receptor beta chain appears in the sequencing data of a study of blood T cell repertoires in COVID-19. Study as a whole: Sites across the United States, Italy and Spain contributed samples from acute and convalescent COVID-19. Sources were T cells, B-cell-depleted T cells, or PBMCs; the material itself was cDNA or gDNA.

As handled by the study authors: Using reference gene primer amplification, nucleated cell counts were estimated. Clones were sequenced by immunoSEQ multiplex PCR, and TCRdb holds only the in-frame ones, with some missing. V and J calls and clone size are as listed in that table; D and trimming were resolved from the DNA. The repertoire has about 35,000 clones, around 90% of them found once; the top ten carry around 6.6%. The CDR3 loop spans 15 amino acids. Deletions cut 4 bases from V and 2 bases from J, with 15 bases between. CDR1 is SGHRS and CDR2 is YFSETQ in the germline V gene. The receptor comes from a human donor in a cohort sampled during active COVID-19. Sample: peripheral blood. The V call is TRBV5-1, the J call TRBJ2-5; D assignment may be TRBD1 or TRBD2 (5 bases each). The DNA of the CDR3 is TGCGCCAGCAGCATGGGGGTGACTACTCAAGAGACCCAGTACTTC. Encoded protein: CASSMGVTTQETQYF. Full variable domain (missing parts from reference TRBV5-1 and TRBJ2-5): KAGVTQTPRYLIKTRGQQVTLSCSPISGHRSVSWYQQTPGQGLQFLFEYFSETQRNKGNFPGRFSGRQFSNSRSEMNVSTLELGDSALYLCASSMGVTTQETQYFGPGTRLLVL.